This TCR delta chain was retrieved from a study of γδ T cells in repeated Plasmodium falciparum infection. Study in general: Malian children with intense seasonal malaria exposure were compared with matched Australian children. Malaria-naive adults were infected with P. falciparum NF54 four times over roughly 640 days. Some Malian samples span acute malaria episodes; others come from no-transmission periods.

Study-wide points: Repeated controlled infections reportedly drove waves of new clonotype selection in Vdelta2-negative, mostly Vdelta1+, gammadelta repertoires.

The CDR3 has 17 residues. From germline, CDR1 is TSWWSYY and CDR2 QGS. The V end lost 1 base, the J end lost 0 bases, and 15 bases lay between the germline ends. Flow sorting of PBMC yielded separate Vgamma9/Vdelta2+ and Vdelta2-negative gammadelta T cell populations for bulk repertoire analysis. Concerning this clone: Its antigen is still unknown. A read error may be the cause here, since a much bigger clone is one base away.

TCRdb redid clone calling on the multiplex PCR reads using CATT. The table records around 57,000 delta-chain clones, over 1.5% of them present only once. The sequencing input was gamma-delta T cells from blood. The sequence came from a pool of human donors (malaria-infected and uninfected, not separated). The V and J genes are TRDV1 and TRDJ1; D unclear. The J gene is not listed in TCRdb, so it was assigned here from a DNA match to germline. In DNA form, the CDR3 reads TGTGCTCTTGGGGAACCGAAACCGCTATCGGACACCGATAAACTCATCTTT. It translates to CALGEPKPLSDTDKLIF.